Following are 2 T cell receptor beta chains from one sample sequenced in a study of CD8 T cells in ankylosing spondylitis. Study observations and caveats: Seemingly distinctive of ankylosing spondylitis blood was a TCR beta motif formed by eight highly homologous variants.

No antigen has been assigned to these receptors. TCRdb itself ran the 5' RACE reads through MiXCR, one entry per CDR3 protein. Of 200,000 to 250,000 distinct CDR3 sequences listed, about 7.3% are singletons. Sequencing input: blood, either unsorted or a sorted T cell fraction (not recorded which). These receptors were taken from a male donor with ankylosing spondylitis.

There are many counts of this clonotype. The rearrangement links TRBV6-1 to TRBJ2-3; 7 nucleotides agree with TRBD2. V shed 5 bases and J 1 base; nucleotides not matched to a gene: 6. The CDR3 is 15 amino acids. Per germline, CDR1 MNHNS and CDR2 SASEGT. The DNA of the CDR3 is TGTGCCAGCAGTCTCCTAGCGGAGGGCACAGATACGCAGTATTTT. Translating gives CASSLLAEGTDTQYF.

This clonotype was found many times. The gene calls are TRBV20-1 and TRBJ2-1; tentatively, D is TRBD2 (6 bases). The V end lost 0 bases, the J end lost 9 bases, and 12 bases lay between the germline ends. The CDR3 is 13 residues long. CDR1 and CDR2 from the germline V gene are DFQATT and SNEGSKA (reference sequence). The CDR3 spells CSAREGAAGEQFF. The DNA of the CDR3 is TGCAGTGCTAGAGAAGGGGCAGCGGGTGAGCAGTTCTTC.